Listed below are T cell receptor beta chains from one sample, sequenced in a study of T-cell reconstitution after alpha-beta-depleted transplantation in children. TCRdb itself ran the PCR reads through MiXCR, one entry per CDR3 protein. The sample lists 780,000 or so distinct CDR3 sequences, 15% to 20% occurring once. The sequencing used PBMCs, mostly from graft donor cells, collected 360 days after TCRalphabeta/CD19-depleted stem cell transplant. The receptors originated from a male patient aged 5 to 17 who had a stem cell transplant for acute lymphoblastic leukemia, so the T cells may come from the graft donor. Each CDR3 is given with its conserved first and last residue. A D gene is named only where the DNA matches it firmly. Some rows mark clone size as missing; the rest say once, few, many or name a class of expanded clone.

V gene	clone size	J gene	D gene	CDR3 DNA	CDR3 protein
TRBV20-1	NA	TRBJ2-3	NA	TGCAGTGCTACGGTTTTAGGAGATACGCAGTATTTT	CSATVLGDTQYF
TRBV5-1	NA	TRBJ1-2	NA	TGCGCCAGCAGCTGGCGGGGGAGGACCTATGGCTACACCTTC	CASSWRGRTYGYTF
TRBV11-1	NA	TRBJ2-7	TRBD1	TGTGCCAGCAGCTCCGGGACAGGGTATCGTCTAGGTACCTACGAGCAGTACTTC	CASSSGTGYRLGTYEQYF
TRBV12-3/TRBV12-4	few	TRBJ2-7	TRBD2	TGTGCCAGCAGTTTGACGACTAGCTGGGGCGAGCAGTACTTC	CASSLTTSWGEQYF
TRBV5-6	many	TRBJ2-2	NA	TGTGCCAGCAGCTTCTCGCGACTAGTTACCGGGGAGCTGTTTTTT	CASSFSRLVTGELFF
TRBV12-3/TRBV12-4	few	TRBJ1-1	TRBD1	TGTGCCAGCACCCCGACAGGGGGGGACACTGAAGCTTTCTTT	CASTPTGGDTEAFF
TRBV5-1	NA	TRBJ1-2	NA	TGCGCCAGCAGCTTGGACAGCCCCAGCTATGGCTACACCTTC	CASSLDSPSYGYTF
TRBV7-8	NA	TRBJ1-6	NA	TGTGCCAGCAGCTTTACGAGGGCTTCCTATAATTCACCCCTCCACTTT	CASSFTRASYNSPLHF
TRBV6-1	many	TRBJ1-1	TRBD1	TGTGCCAGCAATCCCCCGACAGGGGCGAACACTGAAGCTTTCTTT	CASNPPTGANTEAFF
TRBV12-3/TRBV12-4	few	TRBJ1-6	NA	TGTGCCAGCAGTTTACGGGGGTGGCATAATTCACCCCTCCACTTT	CASSLRGWHNSPLHF
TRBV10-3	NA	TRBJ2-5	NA	TGTGCCATCAGCCCGACAGCTCCTCAAGAGACCCAGTACTTC	CAISPTAPQETQYF
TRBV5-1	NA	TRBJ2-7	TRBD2	TGCGCCAGCAGCCCTGGAGGGCGGGAGGCCGTGTCCTACGAGCAGTACTTC	CASSPGGREAVSYEQYF
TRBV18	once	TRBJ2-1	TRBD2	TGTGCCAGCTCCCTGGCGGGAGGGATGAGCGAACAGTTCTTC	CASSLAGGMSEQFF
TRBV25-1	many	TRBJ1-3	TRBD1	TGTGCCAGCAGTGTGACAGGGGGTGGAAACACCATATATTTT	CASSVTGGGNTIYF
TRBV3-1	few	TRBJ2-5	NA	TGTGCCAGCAGGGTTACCAGGGGCCGAGAGACCCAGTACTTC	CASRVTRGRETQYF
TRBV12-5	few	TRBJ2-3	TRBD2	TGTGCTAGTGGTTTGGTATTAGCGGGACACAAAAGGGATACGCAGTATTTT	CASGLVLAGHKRDTQYF
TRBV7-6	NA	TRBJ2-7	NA	TGTGCCAGCAGCCAAAGCTACAGGTCAGCCTACGAGCAGTACTTC	CASSQSYRSAYEQYF
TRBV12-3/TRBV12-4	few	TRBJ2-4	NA	TGTGCCAGCAGTTTCGGGACACAATTAGCCAAAAACATTCAGTACTTC	CASSFGTQLAKNIQYF
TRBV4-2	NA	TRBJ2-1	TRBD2	TGTGCCAGCAGCCAAGACCTCGCTAGCGGGAGGAGGAGTGAGCAGTTCTTC	CASSQDLASGRRSEQFF
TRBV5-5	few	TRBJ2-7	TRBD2	TGTGCCAGCAGCCGGGGAACTGGACTAGCGGCCTACGAGCAGTACTTC	CASSRGTGLAAYEQYF
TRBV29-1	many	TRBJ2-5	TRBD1	TGCAGCGTGGGACAGGCAGAGACCCAGTACTTC	CSVGQAETQYF
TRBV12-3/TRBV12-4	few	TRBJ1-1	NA	TGTGCCAGCAGCCCGATTCTGGGGGACGGAACTGAAGCTTTCTTT	CASSPILGDGTEAFF
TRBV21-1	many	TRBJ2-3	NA	TGTGCCAGCAGCAAGAACCACTGCACAGATACGCAGTATTTT	CASSKNHCTDTQYF
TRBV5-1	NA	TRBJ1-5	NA	TGCGCCAGCAGCTTGGACCTCGGTCAGCCCCAGCATTTT	CASSLDLGQPQHF
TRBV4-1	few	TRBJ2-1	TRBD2	TGCGCCAGCAGCCAAGATTCTAGCGGGCAGTTCTTC	CASSQDSSGQFF
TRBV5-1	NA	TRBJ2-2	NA	TGCGCCAGCAGCTTTTTGTTGGCGAACACCGGGGAGCTGTTTTTT	CASSFLLANTGELFF
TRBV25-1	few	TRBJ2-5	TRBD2	TGTGCCAGCAGTGAACGGGGAGCGGGAGGGCCAGGAGAGACCCAGTACTTC	CASSERGAGGPGETQYF
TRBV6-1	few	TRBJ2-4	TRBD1	TGTGCCAGCAGCCCACAGGGGATGAAAAACATTCAGTACTTC	CASSPQGMKNIQYF
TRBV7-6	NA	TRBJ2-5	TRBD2	TGTGCCAGCAGCCACGCTAAGGGACTAGCGGGAGGATATGGGACCCAGTACTTC	CASSHAKGLAGGYGTQYF
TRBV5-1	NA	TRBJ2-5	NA	TGCGCCAGCAGCTTCCCCTCCCTAGTGATCTCCCAAGAGACCCAGTACTTC	CASSFPSLVISQETQYF
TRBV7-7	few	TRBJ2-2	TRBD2	TGTGCCAGCAGCTTAGTGCCGGGACTAGGTCCCGGGGAGCTGTTTTTT	CASSLVPGLGPGELFF
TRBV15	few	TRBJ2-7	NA	TGTGCCACCAGCCAGGGTGGGGAAGCCGTCTACGAGCAGTACTTC	CATSQGGEAVYEQYF
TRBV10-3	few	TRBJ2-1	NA	TGTGCCATCAGTGACTCTGGTAATGAGCAGTTCTTC	CAISDSGNEQFF
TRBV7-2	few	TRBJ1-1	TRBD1	TGTGCCAGCAGCTTTACAGGGGGCGGACGTGAAGCTTTCTTT	CASSFTGGGREAFF
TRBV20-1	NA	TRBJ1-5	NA	TGCAGTGCCCCCCGGGCCAGCAATCAGCCCCAGCATTTT	CSAPRASNQPQHF
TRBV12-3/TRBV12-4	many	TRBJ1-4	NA	TGTGCCAGCAGTTGGGGAGAAAAACTGTTTTTT	CASSWGEKLFF
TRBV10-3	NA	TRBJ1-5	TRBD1	TGTGCCATCAGTGACGGACAGGGGACATATCAGCCCCAGCATTTT	CAISDGQGTYQPQHF
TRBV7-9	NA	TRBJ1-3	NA	TGTGCCAGCATCGTCGACGGAAACACCATATATTTT	CASIVDGNTIYF
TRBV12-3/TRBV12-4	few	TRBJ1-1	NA	TGTGCCAGCAGTCCATTACAAGGGGCGGGGACTGAAGCTTTCTTT	CASSPLQGAGTEAFF
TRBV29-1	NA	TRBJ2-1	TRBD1	TGCAGCGTTGAAGATTTTGGACAGGCAAAAGAGAACAATGAGCAGTTCTTC	CSVEDFGQAKENNEQFF
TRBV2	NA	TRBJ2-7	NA	TGTGCCACCCTCTACCGGTGGGTTGGGTACTTC	CATLYRWVGYF
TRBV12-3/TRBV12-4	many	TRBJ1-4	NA	TGTGCCAGCAGCTCCCTTAGCGGGGGCGAGGTGGAAAAACTGTTTTTT	CASSSLSGGEVEKLFF
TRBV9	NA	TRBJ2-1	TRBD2	TGTGCCAGCAGGTCCCCGGGAGGGCCCAGTGAGCAGTTCTTC	CASRSPGGPSEQFF
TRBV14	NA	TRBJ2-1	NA	TGTGCCAGCAGCCAATACGGTTTCGATGAGCAGTTCTTC	CASSQYGFDEQFF
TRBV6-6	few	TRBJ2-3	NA	TGTGCCAGCACGCCCGGGGTTACGCAGTATTTT	CASTPGVTQYF
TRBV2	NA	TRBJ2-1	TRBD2	TGTGCCAGCAGTCAAACTCCCTCCGGGACTAGCGGGATCGGCGAGCAGTTCTTC	CASSQTPSGTSGIGEQFF
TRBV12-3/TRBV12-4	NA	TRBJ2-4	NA	TGTGCCAGCAGGCGCACAGGGAAGTCCCCCAAAAACATTCAGTACTTC	CASRRTGKSPKNIQYF
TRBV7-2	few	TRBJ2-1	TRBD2	TGTGCCAGCAGCTTAATGGGACTAGGGTACAATGAGCAGTTCTTC	CASSLMGLGYNEQFF